These 16 T cell receptor beta chains were sequenced from one sample in a study of identical twins. TCRdb passed the 5' RACE reads through MiXCR, listing each CDR3 protein once. Among around 960,000 distinct CDR3 sequences listed, 9% to 15% were seen once. Separately, the same data were catalogued under a study of yellow fever vaccine responses in identical twins.

The specimen sequenced was PBMCs. Receptors were obtained from a woman aged 18-29 years in good health.

This clonotype was observed a few times. This chain uses TRBV20-1 with TRBJ2-2; D is perhaps TRBD1 (6 bases). The CDR3 has 15 amino acids. CDR1 and CDR2 (germline): DFQATT, SNEGSKA (reference sequence). Trimming removed 6 bases from V and 0 bases from J, with 14 bases in between. CDR3 in amino acids: CSAPFGGANTGELFF. The CDR3 nucleotides are TGCAGTGCCCCATTTGGGGGCGCGAACACCGGGGAGCTGTTTTTT.

This clonotype was picked up a small number of times. The chain employs TRBV12-5 and TRBJ2-1, with 7 positions matching TRBD2. J was trimmed by 14 bases and V by 2 bases; bases with no gene match: 9. The CDR3 sequence is 13 residues long. Germline lookup yields CDR1 LGHNT and CDR2 FRNRAP. As DNA, the CDR3 is TGTGCTAGTGGTTTGCTGGCTAGCGGATTTGAGTTCTTC. Amino acid sequence: CASGLLASGFEFF.

This rearrangement joins TRBV2 to TRBJ1-2; D is possibly TRBD1 (6 bases). Trimming removed 4 bases from V and 0 bases from J, with 12 bases in between. CDR1 is SNHLY and CDR2 is FYNNEI in the germline V gene. The CDR3 is 15 residues long. The CDR3 loop is CASSGGWGPNYGYTF. DNA for the CDR3: TGTGCCAGCAGTGGAGGTTGGGGGCCTAACTATGGCTACACCTTC.

The gene calls are TRBV4-1 and TRBJ2-2; D might be TRBD2 (5 bases). The V gene lost 2 bases and the J gene lost 1 base, with 11 bases spanning the gap. This CDR3 contains 16 residues. CDR1 and CDR2 from the germline V gene are MGHRA and YSYEKL. The CDR3, as DNA: TGCGCCAGCAGCCAATCAGGAGGCCTGAACACCGGGGAGCTGTTTTTT. The encoded protein is CASSQSGGLNTGELFF.

Ten or more counts support this clonotype. The chain has TRBV12-3 or TRBV12-4 and TRBJ2-1; TRBD2 is a possible D gene (5 bases). V gave up 3 bases and J gave up 9 bases, with 6 bases separating them. The CDR3 totals 11 residues. Here the CDR3 reads CASSFGSEQFF. CDR3 sequence (DNA): TGTGCCAGCAGTTTTGGGAGTGAGCAGTTCTTC.

There are many counts of this clonotype. An end of the junction does not agree with germline; a read error may underlie this. CDR3 protein: CASSLASGSSYEQYF. DNA of the CDR3: TGTGCCAGCAGTTTAGCTAGCGGGAGCTCCTACGAGCAGTACTTC. The chain joins TRBV7-9 to TRBJ2-7, with TRBD2 matching over 10 bases. Germline CDR1 reads SEHNR; CDR2 reads FQNEAQ (reference sequence). This CDR3 has 15 residues.

CDR3 DNA: TGCGCCAGCAGCGCCCGGTCGGGGGGGACAGATACGCAGTATTTT. It translates to CASSARSGGTDTQYF. The chain employs TRBV5-1 and TRBJ2-3; 8 bases fit TRBD2. V lost 4 bases to trimming and J lost 3 bases; unmatched junction nucleotides: 7. This CDR3 is 15 amino acids long. Germline values: CDR1 SGHRS, CDR2 YFSETQ.

This clonotype was found a few times. The V and J genes are TRBV21-1 and TRBJ2-4; TRBD2, the table's D call, was not compared with the DNA. TRBV21-1 is reported as a pseudogene. This CDR3 has 15 residues. CDR3: CASSKKRGRQHIQYF. CDR3 bases: TGTGCCAGCAGCAAAAAGCGCGGGAGGCAGCACATTCAGTACTTC.

This clonotype occurred many times. The chain combines TRBV9 with TRBJ2-3, with 8 bases matching TRBD2. The CDR3 extends over 17 amino acids. Germline V lookup: CDR1 SGDLS, CDR2 YYNGEE. Trimming removed 4 bases from V and 6 bases from J; junction bases left unmatched: 16. CDR3 loop: CASSPSPLPGGGDTQYF. For the CDR3, the DNA is TGTGCCAGCAGCCCTAGCCCTCTACCCGGCGGGGGGGATACGCAGTATTTT.

This clonotype was detected a few times. The chain joins TRBV20-1 to TRBJ2-7; 14 bases align to TRBD2. Unmatched junction bases numbered 6, after V lost 6 bases and J lost 5 bases. This CDR3 has 14 amino acids. The germline gives CDR1 DFQATT, CDR2 SNEGSKA (reference sequence). The CDR3 DNA reads TGCAGTGCCCAATCGGGACTAGCGGGGGACGAGCAGTACTTC. It codes for CSAQSGLAGDEQYF.

The genes are TRBV28 and TRBJ1-5; D may be TRBD1 (5 bases). V was clipped by 6 bases and J by 0 bases, with 12 bases between them. CDR1 and CDR2 (germline): MDHEN, SYDVKM. CDR3 length: 15 residues. The CDR3 region is CASRASRGSNQPQHF. CDR3 nucleotide sequence: TGTGCCAGCAGAGCATCTAGGGGTAGCAATCAGCCCCAGCATTTT.

In its sample, this clonotype was seen a few times. The chain joins TRBV21-1 to TRBJ2-5. TRBV21-1 is a documented pseudogene. CDR3 size: 14 residues. The CDR3 DNA sequence: TGTGCCAGGAACCTCACGACAGTACAAGAGACCCAGTACTTC. This translates into CARNLTTVQETQYF.

This clonotype was seen only once. The gene calls are TRBV7-6 and TRBJ2-5, with D possibly matching TRBD1 (5 bases). Trimming took 0 bases from V and 2 from J, leaving 10 bases between them. The CDR3 runs to 15 residues. Germline values: CDR1 SGHVS, CDR2 FNYEAQ. The CDR3 nucleotides read TGTGCCAGCAGCTTAGCGAACAGGCCTCAAGAGACCCAGTACTTC. It specifies CASSLANRPQETQYF. Full variable domain (outside the CDR3, taken from reference TRBV7-6 and TRBJ2-5): GAGVSQSPRYKVTKRGQDVALRCDPISGHVSLYWYRQALGQGPEFLTYFNYEAQQDKSGLPNDRFSAERPEGSISTLTIQRTEQRDSAMYRCASSLANRPQETQYFGPGTRLLVL.

This clonotype was recorded at least ten times. The V call is TRBV9, the J call TRBJ2-5, with 7 bases aligning to TRBD2. V trimming: 3 bases; J trimming: 1 base; junction bases outside the gene matches: 9. There are 16 residues in the CDR3. Germline assignment: CDR1 SGDLS and CDR2 YYNGEE. The CDR3 spells CASSGGGSGIQETQYF. The CDR3, as DNA: TGTGCCAGCAGCGGGGGGGGGTCCGGGATCCAAGAGACCCAGTACTTC. Combining the CDR3 with reference TRBV9 and TRBJ2-5 gives the whole variable domain DSGVTQTPKHLITATGQRVTLRCSPRSGDLSVYWYQQSLDQGLQFLIQYYNGEERAKGNILERFSAQQFPDLHSELNLSSLELGDSALYFCASSGGGSGIQETQYFGPGTRLLVL.

In this sample, this clonotype turned up a few times. This rearrangement joins TRBV20-1 to TRBJ2-1; possible D gene TRBD2, 6 bases. The V gene lost 2 bases and the J gene lost 4 bases, with 15 bases spanning the gap. Germline V gives CDR1 DFQATT, CDR2 SNEGSKA (reference sequence). The CDR3 totals 15 residues. CDR3 loop: CSARPTGGMYNEQFF. The CDR3 nucleotides are TGCAGTGCTAGACCAACTGGCGGGATGTACAATGAGCAGTTCTTC.

CDR3 residues: CATRAREVSYEQYF. The CDR3 DNA reads as TGTGCCACCCGGGCCCGGGAGGTATCCTACGAGCAGTACTTC. This sequence joins TRBV15 and TRBJ2-7; 7 bases match TRBD2. The J segment lost 1 base and the V segment lost 8 bases, leaving 8 bases of the junction unmatched. CDR3 length: 14 residues. Looked up from germline, CDR1 is LNHNV and CDR2 is YYDKDF (reference sequence).